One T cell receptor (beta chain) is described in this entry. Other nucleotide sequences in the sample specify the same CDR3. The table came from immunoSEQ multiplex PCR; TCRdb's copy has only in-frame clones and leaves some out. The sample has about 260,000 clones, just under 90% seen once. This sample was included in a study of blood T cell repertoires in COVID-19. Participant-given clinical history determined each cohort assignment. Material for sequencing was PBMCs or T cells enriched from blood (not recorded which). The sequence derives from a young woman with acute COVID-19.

The CDR3 loop reads CASSLIDRDNQPQHF. The CDR3 DNA reads as TGTGCCAGCAGTTTAATAGACAGAGACAATCAGCCCCAGCATTTT. V gene TRBV28 combines with J gene TRBJ1-5, with a weak D call TRBD1 (5 bases). CDR1 and CDR2 (germline): MDHEN, SYDVKM. The V and J ends lost 2 bases and 3 bases respectively, with 11 bases between them. The CDR3 contains 15 residues.